A selection of T cell receptor beta chains follows, all from one sample in a study of shared clonotypes between healthy human individuals. TCRdb's table, derived via immunoSEQ multiplex PCR, lists solely in-frame clones and lacks some. Of over a million clones in the sample, just under 99% were seen once. Sequencing was carried out using naive CD4+ T cells sorted from blood. The receptors stem from a man younger than 40 in good health. Each CDR3 is given with its conserved first and last residue. D genes are given only for firm matches. Size is stated for part of the rows, as once, few or many counts, or as a class when the clone is expanded.

CDR3 length: 14; clone size: -; V gene: TRBV9; D gene: -; J gene: TRBJ2-5; CDR3 DNA: TGTGCCAGCAGCATTGGGACGGTCCAAGAGACCCAGTACTTC; CDR3 protein: CASSIGTVQETQYF
CDR3 length: 15; clone size: -; V gene: TRBV19; D gene: TRBD1; J gene: TRBJ1-2; CDR3 DNA: TGTGCCAGTAGTACCTCGGGACAGGCCGGATATGGCTACACCTTC; CDR3 protein: CASSTSGQAGYGYTF
CDR3 length: 13; clone size: -; V gene: TRBV2; D gene: TRBD2; J gene: TRBJ2-7; CDR3 DNA: TGTGCCAGCTTGGCGGGAGGGGCCTACGAGCAGTACTTC; CDR3 protein: CASLAGGAYEQYF
CDR3 length: 13; clone size: -; V gene: TRBV11-2; D gene: -; J gene: TRBJ1-1; CDR3 DNA: TGTGCCAGCAGCTTAGAGGGCGGAACTGAAGCTTTCTTT; CDR3 protein: CASSLEGGTEAFF
CDR3 length: 14; clone size: -; V gene: TRBV11-3; D gene: -; J gene: TRBJ2-7; CDR3 DNA: TGTGCCAGCAGTCCAAACCCCTCCGACGACGAGCAGTACTTC; CDR3 protein: CASSPNPSDDEQYF
CDR3 length: 16; clone size: once; V gene: TRBV28; D gene: TRBD1; J gene: TRBJ2-2; CDR3 DNA: TGTGCCAGCAGTTCCCGGGGACAGGGAAACACCGGGGAGCTGTTTTTT; CDR3 protein: CASSSRGQGNTGELFF
CDR3 length: 18; clone size: -; V gene: TRBV27; D gene: TRBD1; J gene: TRBJ1-1; CDR3 DNA: TGTGCCAGCACCACTTTGGCCTCCGCAGGGGGAATGAACACTGAAGCTTTCTTT; CDR3 protein: CASTTLASAGGMNTEAFF
CDR3 length: 16; clone size: -; V gene: TRBV6-5; D gene: -; J gene: TRBJ2-7; CDR3 DNA: TGTGCCAGCAGTTACTCGAACGGCGGCACCTCCTACGAGCAGTACTTC; CDR3 protein: CASSYSNGGTSYEQYF
CDR3 length: 14; clone size: -; V gene: TRBV28; D gene: -; J gene: TRBJ1-5; CDR3 DNA: TGTGCCAGTTGGACAAGGGTCCCCAATCAGCCCCAGCATTTT; CDR3 protein: CASWTRVPNQPQHF
CDR3 length: 12; clone size: -; V gene: TRBV9; D gene: -; J gene: TRBJ1-5; CDR3 DNA: TGTGCCAGCAGCGTATACGACGAACCCCAGCATTTT; CDR3 protein: CASSVYDEPQHF
CDR3 length: 14; clone size: -; V gene: TRBV10-1; D gene: -; J gene: TRBJ1-1; CDR3 DNA: TGCGCCAGCAGTGACAGCCGACGGCACACTGAAGCTTTCTTT; CDR3 protein: CASSDSRRHTEAFF
CDR3 length: 14; clone size: -; V gene: TRBV6-1; D gene: -; J gene: TRBJ1-2; CDR3 DNA: TGTGCCAGCAGAGGGCAGGGGATATACTATGGCTACACCTTC; CDR3 protein: CASRGQGIYYGYTF
CDR3 length: 17; clone size: -; V gene: TRBV2; D gene: TRBD2; J gene: TRBJ2-7; CDR3 DNA: TGTGCCAGCAGTGAGCCACTAGCGGGAGTAGAGGTCTACGAGCAGTACTTC; CDR3 protein: CASSEPLAGVEVYEQYF
CDR3 length: 15; clone size: once; V gene: TRBV7-9; D gene: TRBD1; J gene: TRBJ1-1; CDR3 DNA: TGTGCCAGCAGCTTAGCTTCAGGGGGAAGAACTGAAGCTTTCTTT; CDR3 protein: CASSLASGGRTEAFF
CDR3 length: 16; clone size: -; V gene: TRBV6-1; D gene: -; J gene: TRBJ2-1; CDR3 DNA: TGTGCCAGCAGTGGTCCCGTTTCCCCCTCTCAGAATGAGCAGTTCTTC; CDR3 protein: CASSGPVSPSQNEQFF
CDR3 length: 17; clone size: -; V gene: TRBV4-2; D gene: -; J gene: TRBJ2-2; CDR3 DNA: TGTGCCAGCAGCCAGGCCCCGAAGAGGGAGGTCACCGGGGAGCTGTTTTTT; CDR3 protein: CASSQAPKREVTGELFF